Here is one TCR beta chain with its context. Its antigen is not identified. The data were taken from a study of cytomegalovirus exposure and HLA in healthy donors. PCR amplification relied on 60 Vbeta primers (plus 13 Jbeta primers). Clones were sequenced by immunoSEQ multiplex PCR, and TCRdb holds only the in-frame ones, with some missing. The sample holds over 150,000 clones; around four fifths are singletons and the top ten take roughly an eighth. Findings and limits, study-wide: Per a prior analysis, the majority of TCR beta V segments were productive roughly 90% or roughly 30% of the time. Altogether, more than 150 TCR beta chains were recorded as cytomegalovirus-associated. Sequences of the TCR beta chain were said to predict the HLA-A and HLA-B alleles of most subjects accurately.

The CDR3 spans 11 residues. Per the germline V gene, CDR1 is SGHTA and CDR2 is FQGNSA. Trimming cost V 1 base and J 9 bases, with 7 bases left between them. The clonotype comes from a woman aged 45-65 years in good health and CMV-seropositive. Sample: PBMCs. The chain carries TRBV7-2 and TRBJ2-7, with D tentatively TRBD2 (5 bases). As DNA, the CDR3 is TGTGCCAGCAGCTTAGTGGAGGCGCAGTACTTC. Its translation: CASSLVEAQYF.